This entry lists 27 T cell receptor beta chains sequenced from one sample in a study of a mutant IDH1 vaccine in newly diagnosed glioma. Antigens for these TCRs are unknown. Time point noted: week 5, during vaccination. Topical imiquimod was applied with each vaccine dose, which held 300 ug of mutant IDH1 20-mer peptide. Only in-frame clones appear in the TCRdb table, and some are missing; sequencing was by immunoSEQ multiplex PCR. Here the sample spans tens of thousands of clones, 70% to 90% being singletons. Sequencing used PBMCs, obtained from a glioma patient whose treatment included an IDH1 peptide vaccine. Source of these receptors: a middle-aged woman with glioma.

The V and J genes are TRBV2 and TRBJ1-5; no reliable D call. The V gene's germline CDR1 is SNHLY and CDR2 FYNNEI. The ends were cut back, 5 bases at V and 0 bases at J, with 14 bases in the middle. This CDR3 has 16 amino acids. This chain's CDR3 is CASSSPGRRSNQPQHF. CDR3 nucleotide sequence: TGTGCCAGCAGTTCGCCCGGACGGCGTAGCAATCAGCCCCAGCATTTT. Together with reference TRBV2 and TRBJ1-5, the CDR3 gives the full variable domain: EPEVTQTPSHQVTQMGQEVILRCVPISNHLYFYWYRQILGQKVEFLVSFYNNEISEKSEIFDDQFSVERPDGSNFTLKIRSTKLEDSAMYFCASSSPGRRSNQPQHFGDGTRLSIL.

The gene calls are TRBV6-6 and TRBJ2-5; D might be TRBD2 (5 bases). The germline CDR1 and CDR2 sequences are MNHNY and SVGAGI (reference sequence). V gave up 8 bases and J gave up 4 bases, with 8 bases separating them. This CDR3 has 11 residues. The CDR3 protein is CASYRGETQYF. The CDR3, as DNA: TGTGCCAGCTACCGGGGAGAGACCCAGTACTTC.

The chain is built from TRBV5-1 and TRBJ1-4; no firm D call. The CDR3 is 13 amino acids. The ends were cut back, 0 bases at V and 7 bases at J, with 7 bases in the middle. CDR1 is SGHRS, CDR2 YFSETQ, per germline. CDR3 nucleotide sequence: TGCGCCAGCAGCTTGGCAGGAGGTGAAAAACTGTTTTTT. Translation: CASSLAGGEKLFF.

The CDR3 here is CASINTGELFF. CDR3 DNA: TGTGCCAGCATTAACACCGGGGAGCTGTTTTTT. The chain links TRBV6-1 to TRBJ2-2; D remains unclear. V was clipped by 7 bases and J by 2 bases, with 2 bases between them. Germline CDR1 reads MNHNS; CDR2 reads SASEGT. The CDR3 runs to 11 residues.

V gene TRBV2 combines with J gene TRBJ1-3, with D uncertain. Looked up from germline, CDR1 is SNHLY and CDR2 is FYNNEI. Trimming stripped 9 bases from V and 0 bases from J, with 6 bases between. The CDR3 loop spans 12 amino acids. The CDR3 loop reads CASHLSGNTIYF. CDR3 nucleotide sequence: TGTGCCAGTCACCTCTCTGGAAACACCATATATTTT.

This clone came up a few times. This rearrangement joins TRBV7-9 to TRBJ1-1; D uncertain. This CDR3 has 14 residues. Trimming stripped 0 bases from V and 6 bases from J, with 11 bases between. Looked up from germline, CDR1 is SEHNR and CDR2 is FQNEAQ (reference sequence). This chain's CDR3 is CASSLALGEAEAFF. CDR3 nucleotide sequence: TGTGCCAGCAGCTTAGCTCTTGGGGAAGCTGAAGCTTTCTTT.

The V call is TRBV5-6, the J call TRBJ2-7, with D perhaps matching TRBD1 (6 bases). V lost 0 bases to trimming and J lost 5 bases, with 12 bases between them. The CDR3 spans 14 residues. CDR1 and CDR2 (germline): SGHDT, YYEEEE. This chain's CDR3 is CASSLEIGGNEQYF. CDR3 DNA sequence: TGTGCCAGCAGCTTGGAGATAGGGGGAAACGAGCAGTACTTC.

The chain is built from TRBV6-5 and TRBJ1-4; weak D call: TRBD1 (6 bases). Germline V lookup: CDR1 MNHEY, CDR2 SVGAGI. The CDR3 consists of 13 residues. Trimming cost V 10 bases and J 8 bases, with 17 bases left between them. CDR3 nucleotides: TGTGCCACCTTCGGGGGCGGTAGGGAAAAACTGTTTTTT. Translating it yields CATFGGGREKLFF.

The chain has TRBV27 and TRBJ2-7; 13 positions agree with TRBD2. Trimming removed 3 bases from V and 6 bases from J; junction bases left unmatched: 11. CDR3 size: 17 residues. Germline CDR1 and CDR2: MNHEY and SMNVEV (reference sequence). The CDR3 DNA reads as TGTGCCAGCAGTTTTACTAGCGGGAGGGCCCTTGCCTCCGAGCAGTACTTC. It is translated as CASSFTSGRALASEQYF.

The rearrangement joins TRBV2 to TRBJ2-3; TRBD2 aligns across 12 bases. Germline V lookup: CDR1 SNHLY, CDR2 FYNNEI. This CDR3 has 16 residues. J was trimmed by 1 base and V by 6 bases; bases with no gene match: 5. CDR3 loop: CASSLAGGAGTDTQYF. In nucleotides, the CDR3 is TGTGCCAGCAGCCTAGCGGGAGGGGCTGGCACAGATACGCAGTATTTT.

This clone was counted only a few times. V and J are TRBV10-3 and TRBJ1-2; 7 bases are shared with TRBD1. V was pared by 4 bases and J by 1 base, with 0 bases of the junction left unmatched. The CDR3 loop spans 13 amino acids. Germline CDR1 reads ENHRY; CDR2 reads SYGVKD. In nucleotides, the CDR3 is TGTGCCATCAGTGGGGACAGTAACTATGGCTACACCTTC. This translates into CAISGDSNYGYTF.

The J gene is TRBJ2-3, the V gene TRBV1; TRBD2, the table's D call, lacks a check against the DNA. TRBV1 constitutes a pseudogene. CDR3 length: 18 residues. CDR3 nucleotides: TGCACCAGCAGCCAGACTAGCGGGGGGCTTTCTTGCACAGATACGCAGTATTTT. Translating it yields CTSSQTSGGLSCTDTQYF.

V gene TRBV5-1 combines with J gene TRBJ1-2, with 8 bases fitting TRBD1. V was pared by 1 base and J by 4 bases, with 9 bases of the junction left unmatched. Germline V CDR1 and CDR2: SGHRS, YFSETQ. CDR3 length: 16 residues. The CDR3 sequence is CASSLISQTGAYGYTF. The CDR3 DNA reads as TGCGCCAGCAGCTTGATCTCCCAGACAGGGGCCTATGGCTACACCTTC.

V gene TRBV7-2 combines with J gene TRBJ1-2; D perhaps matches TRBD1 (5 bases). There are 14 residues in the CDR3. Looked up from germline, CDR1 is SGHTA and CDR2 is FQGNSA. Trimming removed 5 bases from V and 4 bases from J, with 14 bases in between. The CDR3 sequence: CASSTREGGYGYTF. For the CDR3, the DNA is TGTGCCAGCAGCACCAGGGAGGGTGGCTATGGCTACACCTTC.

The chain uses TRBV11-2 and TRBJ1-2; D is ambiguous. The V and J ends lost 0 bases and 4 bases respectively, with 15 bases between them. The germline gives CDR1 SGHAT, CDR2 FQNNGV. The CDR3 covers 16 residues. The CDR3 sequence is CASSLDGHSPLYGYTF. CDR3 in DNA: TGTGCCAGCAGCTTAGATGGCCACAGCCCCCTCTATGGCTACACCTTC.

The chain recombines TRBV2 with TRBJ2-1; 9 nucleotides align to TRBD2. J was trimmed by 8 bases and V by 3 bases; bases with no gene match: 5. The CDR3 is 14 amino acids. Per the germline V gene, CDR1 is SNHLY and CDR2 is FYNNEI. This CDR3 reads CASSEEGTSYEQFF. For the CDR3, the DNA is TGTGCCAGCAGTGAGGAGGGGACTAGCTATGAGCAGTTCTTC.

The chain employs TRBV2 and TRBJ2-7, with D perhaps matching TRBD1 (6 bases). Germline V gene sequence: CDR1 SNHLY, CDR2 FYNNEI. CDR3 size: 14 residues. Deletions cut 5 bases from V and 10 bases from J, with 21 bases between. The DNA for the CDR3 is TGTGCCAGCAGTCGACAGGAAATGGGTCTATACCAGTACTTC. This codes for CASSRQEMGLYQYF.

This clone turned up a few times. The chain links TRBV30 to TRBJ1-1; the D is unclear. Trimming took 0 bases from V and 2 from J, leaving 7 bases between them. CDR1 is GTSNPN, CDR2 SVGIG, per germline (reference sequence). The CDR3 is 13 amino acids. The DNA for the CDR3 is TGTGCCTGGAGTGTTGGAGGCAACACTGAAGCTTTCTTT. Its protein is CAWSVGGNTEAFF.

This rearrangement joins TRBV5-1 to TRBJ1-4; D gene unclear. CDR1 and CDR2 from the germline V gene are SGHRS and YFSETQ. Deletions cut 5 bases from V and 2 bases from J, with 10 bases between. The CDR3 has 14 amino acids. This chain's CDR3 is CASRRQVTNEKLFF. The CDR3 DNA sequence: TGCGCCAGCAGGCGGCAGGTTACTAATGAAAAACTGTTTTTT.

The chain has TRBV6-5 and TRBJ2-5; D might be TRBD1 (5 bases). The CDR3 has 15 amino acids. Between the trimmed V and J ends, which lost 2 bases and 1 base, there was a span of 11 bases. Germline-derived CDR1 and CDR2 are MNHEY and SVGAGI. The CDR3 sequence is CASSYNTGVQETQYF. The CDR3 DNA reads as TGTGCCAGCAGTTACAACACAGGCGTCCAAGAGACCCAGTACTTC.

CDR3 in amino acids: CASSQRGGNTEAFF. CDR3 DNA sequence: TGTGCCAGCAGCCAACGGGGGGGGAACACTGAAGCTTTCTTT. The chain carries TRBV7-2 and TRBJ1-1; D possibly corresponds to TRBD1 (5 bases). Trimming took off 5 bases at V and 1 base at J, with 11 bases between the two ends. This CDR3 has 14 amino acids. Germline CDR1 SGHTA, CDR2 FQGNSA.

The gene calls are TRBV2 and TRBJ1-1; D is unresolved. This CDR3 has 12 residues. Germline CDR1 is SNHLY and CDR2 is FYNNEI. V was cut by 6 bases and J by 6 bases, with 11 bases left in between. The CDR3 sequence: CASREGQAEAFF. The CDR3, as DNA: TGTGCCAGCAGGGAGGGTCAGGCTGAAGCTTTCTTT.

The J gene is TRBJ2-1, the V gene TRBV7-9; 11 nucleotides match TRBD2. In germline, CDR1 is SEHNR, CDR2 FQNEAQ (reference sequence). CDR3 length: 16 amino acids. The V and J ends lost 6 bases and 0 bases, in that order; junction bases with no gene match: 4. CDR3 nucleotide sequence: TGTGCCAGCAGAGGGACTAGCGGTACCTCCTACAATGAGCAGTTCTTC. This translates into CASRGTSGTSYNEQFF.

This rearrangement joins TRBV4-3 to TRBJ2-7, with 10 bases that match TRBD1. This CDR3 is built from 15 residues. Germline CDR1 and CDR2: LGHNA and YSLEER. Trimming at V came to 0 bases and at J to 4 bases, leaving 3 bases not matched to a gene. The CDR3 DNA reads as TGCGCCAGCAGCCAAGAGGGGACAGGGGAATACGAGCAGTACTTC. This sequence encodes CASSQEGTGEYEQYF.

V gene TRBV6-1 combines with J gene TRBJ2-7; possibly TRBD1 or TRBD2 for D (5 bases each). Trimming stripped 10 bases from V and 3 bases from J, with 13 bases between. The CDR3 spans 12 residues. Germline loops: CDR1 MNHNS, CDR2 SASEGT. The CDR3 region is CATDYRGYEQYF. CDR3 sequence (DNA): TGTGCCACCGACTATAGGGGCTACGAGCAGTACTTC.

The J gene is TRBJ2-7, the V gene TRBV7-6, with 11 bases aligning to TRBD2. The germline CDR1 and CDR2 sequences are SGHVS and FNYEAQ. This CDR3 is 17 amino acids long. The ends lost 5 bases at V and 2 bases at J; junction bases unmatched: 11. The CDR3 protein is CASSTHQGLADPYEQYF. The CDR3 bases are TGTGCCAGCAGCACTCACCAGGGACTAGCGGATCCCTACGAGCAGTACTTC.

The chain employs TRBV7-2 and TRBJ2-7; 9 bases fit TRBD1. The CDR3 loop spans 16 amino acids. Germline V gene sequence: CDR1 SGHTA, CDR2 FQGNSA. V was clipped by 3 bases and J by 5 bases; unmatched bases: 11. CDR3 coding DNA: TGTGCCAGCAGCTTCGGAGTTGCGGGACAGGGTCACGAGCAGTACTTC. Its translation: CASSFGVAGQGHEQYF.